This TCR beta chain was observed in a study of vaccination effects on CD4 cells after COVID-19. The CDR3 runs to 13 residues. Germline V gene lookup returns CDR1 LGHDT and CDR2 YNNKEL (reference sequence). With 0 bases removed from V and 7 bases from J, the gap between germline ends came to 10 bases. Culture lasted about nine days before CD4+ T cell isolation. Only in-frame clones appear in the TCRdb table, and some are missing; sequencing was by immunoSEQ multiplex PCR. The sample has some 50,000 clones; about 70% are singletons. For this clone: No antigen is known for it.

The TCR was taken from a human donor who had a prior SARS-CoV-2 infection. The source material was CD4+ T cells from PBMCs cultured without peptide, sampled before COVID-19 vaccination. This chain connects TRBV3-1 (or the pseudogene TRBV3-2) to TRBJ2-7; TRBD2 might be the D (6 bases). The DNA for the CDR3 is TGTGCCAGCAGCCAAGACCTAGCGCGGGAGCAGTACTTC. Its translation: CASSQDLAREQYF.